Shown below are 25 T cell receptor beta chains from a single sample sequenced in a study of T cells in localized non-small cell lung cancer (dated by TCRdb to about 2020). Library construction relied on the immunoSEQ multiplex PCR assay. The immuneACCESS repertoire file appears here via TCRdb, limited to in-frame rearrangements. These files lack a portion of the clones; in checked studies, under half of the deficit traces to unresolved V genes, and the cause of the others is not known. This sample has tens of thousands of clones in its table, and 93% of those were observed once. The ten largest clones add up to approximately 7.9% of the sample. This specimen consisted of peripheral blood, obtained before any cancer treatment. The receptors stem from a female donor of 60 years or more with stage I lung adenocarcinoma.

V is TRBV9 and J is TRBJ2-2; TRBD1 aligns across 7 bases. The CDR3 sequence is 16 residues long. J lost 1 base, V lost 4 bases, and 7 bases had no gene match. The V gene's germline CDR1 is SGDLS and CDR2 YYNGEE. CDR3 bases: TGTGCCAGCAGCTCCCAAAGGACAGGGAACACCGGGGAGCTGTTTTTT. This sequence encodes CASSSQRTGNTGELFF.

This CDR3 is CASSQGGAQYF. DNA of the CDR3: TGTGCCAGCAGCCAAGGGGGGGCGCAGTATTTT. The J gene is TRBJ2-3, the V gene TRBV7-3, with D perhaps matching TRBD2 (7 bases). V lost 5 bases and J 10 bases, leaving 10 bases between the germline ends. CDR3 length equals 11 residues. CDR1 is SGHTA, CDR2 FQGTGA, per germline.

This clone was seen just once. This chain uses TRBV11-3 with TRBJ1-3; no reliable D call. This CDR3 is built from 17 residues. Trimming shortened V by 4 bases and J by 0 bases, and 16 bases separated the two germline ends. Germline assignment: CDR1 SGHNT and CDR2 YENEEA. The CDR3 loop is CASSSRSTRSSGNTIYF. Written as DNA, the CDR3 is TGTGCCAGCAGCTCGAGAAGTACACGTTCCTCTGGAAACACCATATATTTT.

This clone was seen only once. The V and J genes are TRBV9 and TRBJ2-3; possibly TRBD1 for D (5 bases). The V gene's germline CDR1 is SGDLS and CDR2 YYNGEE. The CDR3 extends over 15 amino acids. Trimming stripped 1 base from V and 0 bases from J, with 9 bases between. This chain's CDR3 is CASSVFQGSTDTQYF. Written as DNA, the CDR3 is TGTGCCAGCAGCGTATTCCAGGGAAGCACAGATACGCAGTATTTT.

V usage is TRBV27 and J usage is TRBJ2-7; D perhaps matches TRBD1 (7 bases). The CDR3 covers 14 residues. Germline values: CDR1 MNHEY, CDR2 SMNVEV (reference sequence). Trimming took off 2 bases at V and 3 bases at J, with 11 bases between the two ends. The CDR3 nucleotides are TGTGCCAGCAGTTTACGACAGGGAGGCTACGAGCAGTACTTC. It codes for CASSLRQGGYEQYF.

This clone is a singleton in its sample. The rearrangement links TRBV7-2 to TRBJ1-1; no definite D call. CDR3 size: 14 residues. Trimming took off 0 bases at V and 5 bases at J, with 10 bases between the two ends. Germline values: CDR1 SGHTA, CDR2 FQGNSA. The CDR3 DNA follows: TGTGCCAGCAGCTTAGCTTCGGATATAACTGAAGCTTTCTTT. This gives the protein CASSLASDITEAFF.

This chain connects TRBV18 to TRBJ2-1; D gene ambiguous. There are 13 residues in the CDR3. V lost 2 bases and J lost 6, with 8 bases in between. Germline CDR1 reads KGHSH; CDR2 reads LQKENI. CDR3 sequence: CASSPSNLNEQFF. CDR3 in DNA: TGTGCCAGCTCACCATCCAATCTCAATGAGCAGTTCTTC.

The CDR3 region has the DNA TGTGCCAGCAGCAACCGACAGGGGAACACTGAAGCTTTCTTT. Translation: CASSNRQGNTEAFF. The V call is TRBV7-2, the J call TRBJ1-1; 7 nucleotides align to TRBD1. The germline V gene has CDR1 SGHTA and CDR2 FQGNSA. Unmatched junction bases numbered 4, after V lost 5 bases and J lost 1 base. The CDR3 length is 14 residues.

The CDR3 loop is CASTQWSSGANVLTF. CDR3 in DNA: TGTGCCAGCACCCAGTGGAGCTCTGGGGCCAACGTCCTGACTTTC. The chain is built from TRBV5-6 and TRBJ2-6, with D uncertain. This CDR3 has 15 residues. Germline assignment: CDR1 SGHDT and CDR2 YYEEEE. Trimming removed 6 bases from V and 0 bases from J, with 10 bases in between.

The chain is built from TRBV4-1 and TRBJ2-7; possible D gene TRBD2, 5 bases. CDR3 length equals 13 residues. Looked up from germline, CDR1 is MGHRA and CDR2 is YSYEKL. V was trimmed by 1 base and J by 5 bases, leaving 9 bases between them. As DNA, the CDR3 is TGCGCCAGCAGCCAAGTTGAGGGTAACGAGCAGTACTTC. Encoded protein: CASSQVEGNEQYF.

The gene calls are TRBV7-2 and TRBJ1-5; unclear D gene. CDR1 and CDR2 from the germline V gene are SGHTA and FQGNSA. The CDR3 totals 13 residues. V was clipped by 4 bases and J by 7 bases, with 11 bases between them. As DNA, the CDR3 is TGTGCCAGCAGCTCTCTTGGGCGGCAGCCCCAGCATTTT. Translation: CASSSLGRQPQHF.

The chain employs TRBV27 and TRBJ1-1, with D unclear. This CDR3 comprises 15 residues. Trimming removed 2 bases at V and 5 bases at J, with 15 bases between. Germline assignment: CDR1 MNHEY and CDR2 SMNVEV (reference sequence). The CDR3 is CASSLDLGGKTEAFF. Here the CDR3 DNA reads TGTGCCAGCAGTTTAGACCTTGGAGGTAAGACTGAAGCTTTCTTT.

The J gene is TRBJ2-1, the V gene TRBV7-3; TRBD1 agrees at 9 bases. The germline V gene encodes CDR1 SGHTA and CDR2 FQGTGA. After removal of 5 bases from V and 6 bases from J, the junction contained 8 bases not matched to a gene. The CDR3 covers 15 residues. CDR3 region: CASSPGGQGFNEQFF. CDR3 nucleotides: TGTGCCAGCAGCCCGGGAGGACAGGGGTTCAATGAGCAGTTCTTC.

The chain couples TRBV7-8 to TRBJ2-2; D is ambiguous. Germline V CDR1 and CDR2: SGHVS, FQNEAQ. The CDR3 extends over 16 amino acids. Between the trimmed V and J ends, which lost 0 bases and 1 base, there was a span of 9 bases. The CDR3 sequence is CASSLALARNTGELFF. CDR3 bases: TGTGCCAGCAGCTTAGCGTTGGCCAGGAACACCGGGGAGCTGTTTTTT.

This rearrangement joins TRBV7-3 to TRBJ2-2; D unclear. The ends were cut back, 0 bases at V and 2 bases at J, with 10 bases in the middle. Germline loops: CDR1 SGHTA, CDR2 FQGTGA. The CDR3 has 16 amino acids. The DNA for the CDR3 is TGTGCCAGCAGCTTAACGTCTGGTTCCAACACCGGGGAGCTGTTTTTT. It codes for CASSLTSGSNTGELFF.

This rearrangement joins TRBV19 to TRBJ1-1; TRBD1 aligns across 7 bases. The CDR3 is 14 amino acids. V was clipped by 4 bases and J by 10 bases; unmatched bases: 12. Germline CDR1 and CDR2: LNHDA and SQIVND (reference sequence). As DNA, the CDR3 is TGTGCCAGTAGTACCCAAACAGGGGCCCGTGGAGCTTTCTTT. This translates into CASSTQTGARGAFF. The full variable domain, rest sourced from reference TRBV19 and TRBJ1-1, is DGGITQSPKYLFRKEGQNVTLSCEQNLNHDAMYWYRQDPGQGLRLIYYSQIVNDFQKGDIAEGYSVSREKKESFPLTVTSAQKNPTAFYLCASSTQTGARGAFFGQGTRLTVV.

This chain links TRBV7-9 with TRBJ1-5; a possible D gene is TRBD1 (6 bases). Germline values: CDR1 SEHNR, CDR2 FQNEAQ (reference sequence). The CDR3 totals 16 residues. Trimming shortened V by 1 base and J by 7 bases, and 17 bases separated the two germline ends. CDR3: CASSLELGGAGQPQHF. CDR3 in DNA: TGTGCCAGCAGCTTAGAATTAGGGGGGGCAGGCCAGCCCCAGCATTTT.

The count of this clone is one. V is TRBV5-8 and J is TRBJ1-3; D unresolved. Trimming removed 0 bases at V and 2 bases at J, with 0 bases between. This CDR3 has 12 amino acids. Germline V gene data show CDR1 as SGHTS and CDR2 as YDEGEE. CDR3 sequence: CASSLAGNTIYF. The CDR3 DNA reads as TGTGCCAGCAGCTTGGCTGGAAACACCATATATTTT. Together with reference TRBV5-8 and TRBJ1-3, the CDR3 gives the full variable domain: EAGVTQSPTHLIKTRGQQATLRCSPISGHTSVYWYQQALGLGLQFLLWYDEGEERNRGNFPPRFSGRQFPNYSSELNVNALELEDSALYLCASSLAGNTIYFGEGSWLTVV.

The chain has TRBV5-6 and TRBJ1-2; D uncertain. Germline V gene sequence: CDR1 SGHDT, CDR2 YYEEEE. The CDR3 sequence is 13 residues long. V lost 1 base and J 7 bases, leaving 11 bases between the germline ends. The CDR3 loop reads CASSLTRVGGYTF. The CDR3 region has the DNA TGTGCCAGCAGCTTGACACGAGTTGGTGGCTACACCTTC.

This chain joins TRBV6-6 and TRBJ2-7, with D possibly TRBD1 on 5 matching bases. V lost 2 bases and J lost 3, with 5 bases in between. Looked up from germline, CDR1 is MNHNY and CDR2 is SVGAGI (reference sequence). There are 12 residues in the CDR3. CDR3 amino acids: CASSYRGYEQYF. As DNA, the CDR3 is TGTGCCAGCAGTTACAGGGGCTACGAGCAGTACTTC.

V gene TRBV19 combines with J gene TRBJ1-1; D remains unclear. This CDR3 has 14 amino acids. CDR1 and CDR2 (germline): LNHDA, SQIVND (reference sequence). Trimming stripped 3 bases from V and 0 bases from J, with 8 bases between. CDR3 loop: CASSIPKMNTEAFF. CDR3 nucleotides: TGTGCCAGTAGTATCCCCAAAATGAACACTGAAGCTTTCTTT.

The chain has TRBV5-4 and TRBJ2-7; possibly TRBD1 for D (5 bases). From germline, CDR1 is SGHNT and CDR2 YYREEE (reference sequence). This CDR3 is built from 14 residues. V lost 3 bases and J 6 bases, leaving 16 bases between the germline ends. CDR3 nucleotides: TGTGCCAGCAGCTCTATCCTCAGGGCTGGCGAGCAGTACGTC. It translates to CASSSILRAGEQYV.

This sequence joins TRBV19 and TRBJ1-1; 8 bases map to TRBD1. The J segment lost 0 bases and the V segment lost 9 bases, leaving 12 bases of the junction unmatched. The CDR3 extends over 16 amino acids. Germline assignment: CDR1 LNHDA and CDR2 SQIVND (reference sequence). CDR3 bases: TGTGCCAGGAAACAGGGGGTCATCACAATGAACACTGAAGCTTTCTTT. Translating it yields CARKQGVITMNTEAFF.

This chain joins TRBV4-3 and TRBJ1-1; D is unresolved. Trimming removed 2 bases from V and 6 bases from J, with 25 bases in between. The germline CDR1 and CDR2 sequences are LGHNA and YSLEER. The CDR3 loop spans 18 amino acids. The CDR3 DNA is TGCGCCAGCAGCCAACTCACTCCATGGTGGCAAGTAGACGCTGAAGCTTTCTTT. Translated: CASSQLTPWWQVDAEAFF.

The chain has TRBV28 and TRBJ2-2; unclear D gene. Between the trimmed V and J ends, which lost 1 base and 1 base, there was a span of 10 bases. CDR3 size: 16 residues. Germline CDR1 reads MDHEN; CDR2 reads SYDVKM. CDR3 protein: CASSLSEQLNTGELFF. The CDR3 DNA reads TGTGCCAGCAGTTTATCAGAGCAGCTGAACACCGGGGAGCTGTTTTTT.